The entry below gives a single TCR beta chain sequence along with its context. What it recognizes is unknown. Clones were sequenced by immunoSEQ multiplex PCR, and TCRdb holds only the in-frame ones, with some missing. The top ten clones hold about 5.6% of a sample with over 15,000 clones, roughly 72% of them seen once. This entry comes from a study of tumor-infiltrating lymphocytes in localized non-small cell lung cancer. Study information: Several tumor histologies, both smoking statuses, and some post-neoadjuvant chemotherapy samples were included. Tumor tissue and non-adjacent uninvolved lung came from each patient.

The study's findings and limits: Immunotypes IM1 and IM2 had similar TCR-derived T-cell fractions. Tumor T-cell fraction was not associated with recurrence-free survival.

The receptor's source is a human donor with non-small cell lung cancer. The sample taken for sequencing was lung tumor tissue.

The CDR3 nucleotides are TGTGCGGGGGGCTCGGGGTTCAGTGAGCAGTTCTTC. Encoded protein: CAGGSGFSEQFF. The chain carries TRBV30 and TRBJ2-1, with D tentatively TRBD1 or TRBD2 (6 bases each). This CDR3 is built from 12 residues. Germline loops: CDR1 GTSNPN, CDR2 SVGIG (reference sequence).